This T cell receptor beta chain was recovered during a study of vaccination and CD4 T cells after COVID-19. The count of this clonotype is one. What it binds is not known. An Oncomine TCR Beta short-read assay was used to sequence the DNA from cultured CD4+ T cells. It was from cultured CD4+ T cells that genomic DNA was extracted. TCRdb analysed the PCR reads with MiXCR anew, one entry per CDR3 protein. In the table there are approximately 9,000 distinct CDR3 sequences, less than 35% of which are singletons. As to treatment: roughly ten-day PBMC culture with coronavirus spike peptide pools or control peptides (ViraFEST assay). The unexposed donor provided CD4+ T cells, which were taken before the COVID-19 pandemic (2011-2018). Under the ViraFEST approach, antigen-specific T cells were expanded with peptide pools and TCRs subsequently sequenced. Sequenced material: CD4+ T cells from blood, cultured in vitro. This clonotype was sampled from a human donor in good health.

This CDR3 reads CASSLPYLLRGYEQYF. The CDR3 bases are TGTGCCAGCAGTTTACCCTACCTTCTCCGGGGCTACGAGCAGTACTTC. This chain joins TRBV28 and TRBJ2-7, with D perhaps matching TRBD2 (5 bases). The CDR3 length is 16 residues. The V end was cut by 2 bases, the J end by 3 bases, with 17 bases between. Germline-derived CDR1 and CDR2 are MDHEN and SYDVKM. Variable domain in full (rest from reference TRBV28 and TRBJ2-7): DVKVTQSSRYLVKRTGEKVFLECVQDMDHENMFWYRQDPGLGLRLIYFSYDVKMKEKGDIPEGYSVSREKKERFSLILESASTNQTSMYLCASSLPYLLRGYEQYFGPGTRLTVT.